The next 28 T cell receptor beta chains were all read from a single sample in a study of T-cell memory formation after mild COVID-19. TCRdb processed the 5' RACE reads anew with MiXCR; each CDR3 protein has one entry. Of 250,000 to 300,000 distinct CDR3 sequences listed, 15% to 20% are singletons. The sequencing sample was made of PBMCs or a T cell subset sorted from them (not recorded which). The receptor set was obtained from a man younger than 35 who had mild COVID-19 (a few samples of this study predate the infection). Cell type and time point are not known.

V is TRBV29-1 and J is TRBJ1-2; no clear D. V lost 1 base and J lost 1, with 13 bases in between. This CDR3 comprises 15 residues. Germline assignment: CDR1 SQVTM and CDR2 ANQGSEA. The chain's CDR3 is CSVEGSPRLNYGYTF. DNA of the CDR3: TGCAGCGTTGAAGGCAGCCCCCGCCTTAACTATGGCTACACCTTC.

The J gene is TRBJ2-3, the V gene TRBV4-1; 7 nucleotides line up with TRBD2. Germline values: CDR1 MGHRA, CDR2 YSYEKL. The trim removed 5 bases at V and 2 bases at J, leaving 7 bases unmatched. This CDR3 comprises 15 residues. The CDR3 region is CASSYAGVITDTQYF. CDR3 in DNA: TGCGCCAGCAGCTACGCGGGGGTCATCACAGATACGCAGTATTTT.

This clonotype was seen a few times. This chain connects TRBV5-1 to TRBJ2-1, with no clear D. The CDR3 is 13 amino acids. CDR1 SGHRS and CDR2 YFSETQ come from the germline V gene. Between the trimmed V and J ends, which lost 0 bases and 8 bases, there was a span of 9 bases. The DNA of the CDR3 is TGCGCCAGCAGCTTGGTGGAGTTGGATGAGCAGTTCTTC. It codes for CASSLVELDEQFF.

This clonotype was found a few times. The chain combines TRBV4-3 with TRBJ2-1; TRBD2 aligns across 8 bases. Trimming cost V 0 bases and J 7 bases; bases outside gene matches: 5. Germline V CDR1 and CDR2: LGHNA, YSLEER. This CDR3 is 15 amino acids long. This chain's CDR3 is CASSQETGGPNEQFF. As DNA, the CDR3 is TGCGCCAGCAGCCAAGAAACGGGGGGGCCAAATGAGCAGTTCTTC.

V is TRBV28 and J is TRBJ1-2; D not resolved. Germline CDR1 MDHEN, CDR2 SYDVKM. V shed 6 bases and J shed 8 bases, with 22 bases lying between them. The CDR3 runs to 15 residues. Here the CDR3 DNA reads TGTGCCAGCAGCTCTCAGGCGGCGGCGGCGGGGGGCTACACCTTC. Amino acid sequence: CASSSQAAAAGGYTF.

This chain uses TRBV27 with TRBJ1-6, with D unclear. The CDR3 contains 10 residues. Trimming removed 7 bases at V and 14 bases at J, with 9 bases between. The germline V gene has CDR1 MNHEY and CDR2 SMNVEV (reference sequence). CDR3 DNA sequence: TGTGCCAGCACCACCCAGGCCCTCCACTTT. It translates to CASTTQALHF.

There are many counts of this clonotype. CDR3 in amino acids: CASSQASGGNYEQYF. The DNA for the CDR3 is TGTGCCAGCAGCCAAGCTAGCGGGGGGAACTACGAGCAGTACTTC. This sequence joins TRBV3-1 and TRBJ2-7; 11 bases align to TRBD2. V was pared by 1 base and J by 3 bases, with 2 bases of the junction left unmatched. Germline V gene sequence: CDR1 LGHDT, CDR2 YNNKEL (reference sequence). CDR3 size: 15 residues.

V is TRBV7-2 and J is TRBJ1-2; D possibly corresponds to TRBD1 (5 bases). CDR3 length: 13 amino acids. V was clipped by 3 bases and J by 7 bases, with 12 bases between them. Germline CDR1 is SGHTA and CDR2 is FQGNSA. CDR3 sequence reads: CASSFAGTGGYTF. CDR3 sequence (DNA): TGTGCCAGCAGCTTTGCGGGGACGGGTGGCTACACCTTC.

This sequence joins TRBV6-1 and TRBJ2-5; perhaps D is TRBD1 or TRBD2 (6 bases each). Trimming stripped 2 bases from V and 5 bases from J, with 9 bases between. The CDR3 is 13 residues long. CDR1 is MNHNS, CDR2 SASEGT, per germline. CDR3: CASSELGGETQYF. DNA of the CDR3: TGTGCCAGCAGTGAATTGGGGGGCGAGACCCAGTACTTC.

The rearrangement links TRBV14 to TRBJ2-1; 9 bases are shared with TRBD1. The CDR3 consists of 16 residues. V gave up 5 bases and J gave up 7 bases; unmatched junction bases: 12. Germline V lookup: CDR1 SGHDN, CDR2 FVKESK. The CDR3 spells CASSRPRDRETNEQFF. CDR3 nucleotides: TGTGCCAGCAGCAGGCCCCGGGACAGGGAGACGAATGAGCAGTTCTTC.

This clonotype has ten or more counts. V and J are TRBV4-3 and TRBJ2-3; 11 bases map to TRBD2. The CDR3 has 16 residues. V dropped 0 bases and J dropped 6; count of bases not matched to a gene: 5. Per the germline V gene, CDR1 is LGHNA and CDR2 is YSLEER. The CDR3 coding sequence is TGCGCCAGCAGCCAAGATCCTCGGACTAGCGGGGATACGCAGTATTTT. Translated, it gives CASSQDPRTSGDTQYF.

This chain joins TRBV27 and TRBJ2-7, with 9 bases matching TRBD1. CDR1 is MNHEY and CDR2 is SMNVEV in the germline V gene (reference sequence). The CDR3 runs 13 residues. CDR3 loop: CDSSIGTGYEQYV. The CDR3 DNA reads TGTGACAGCAGTATCGGGACAGGGTACGAGCAGTACGTC.

CDR3 sequence reads: CASSGGDAGNTIYF. The CDR3 DNA sequence: TGCGCCAGCAGCGGGGGAGACGCTGGAAACACCATATATTTT. The chain uses TRBV5-1 and TRBJ1-3; D may be TRBD1 (5 bases). Trimming removed 4 bases from V and 2 bases from J, with 10 bases in between. Germline CDR1 reads SGHRS; CDR2 reads YFSETQ. CDR3 length: 14 residues.

This clonotype was observed a few times. The chain links TRBV12-3 or TRBV12-4 to TRBJ2-2; 7 positions agree with TRBD2. This CDR3 has 16 amino acids. V was pared by 5 bases and J by 2 bases, with 8 bases of the junction left unmatched. CDR3 amino acids: CASSSSGHFNTGELFF. CDR3 DNA sequence: TGTGCCAGCAGTAGTAGCGGGCACTTCAACACCGGGGAGCTGTTTTTT.

This chain connects TRBV12-3 or TRBV12-4 to TRBJ1-1; TRBD1 might be the D (6 bases). The CDR3 is made up of 16 amino acids. Trimming removed 5 bases at V and 4 bases at J, with 20 bases between. CDR3 nucleotides: TGTGCCAGCAGTCTAGGGACACCCTGGGGAGGCACTGAAGCTTTCTTT. Amino acids: CASSLGTPWGGTEAFF.

V and J are TRBV4-1 and TRBJ2-3; D call uncertain. CDR1 is MGHRA, CDR2 YSYEKL, per germline. Trimming stripped 2 bases from V and 0 bases from J, with 15 bases between. CDR3 length: 17 amino acids. CDR3: CASSQPTDGSSTDTQYF. Here the CDR3 DNA reads TGCGCCAGCAGCCAACCGACGGATGGCTCTAGCACAGATACGCAGTATTTT.

The chain is built from TRBV5-1 and TRBJ2-5, with D possibly TRBD2 on 6 matching bases. Germline loops: CDR1 SGHRS, CDR2 YFSETQ. This CDR3 is built from 14 residues. Trimming pared 6 bases from V and 1 base from J, leaving 13 bases between. CDR3 in amino acids: CASTSGGTQETQYF. The DNA for the CDR3 is TGCGCCAGCACCTCGGGCGGGACCCAAGAGACCCAGTACTTC. The whole variable domain, filled in from reference TRBV5-1 and TRBJ2-5, reads KAGVTQTPRYLIKTRGQQVTLSCSPISGHRSVSWYQQTPGQGLQFLFEYFSETQRNKGNFPGRFSGRQFSNSRSEMNVSTLELGDSALYLCASTSGGTQETQYFGPGTRLLVL.

This clonotype was observed a few times. V and J are TRBV5-1 and TRBJ2-3; D is uncertain. The CDR3 is 13 residues long. The germline gives CDR1 SGHRS, CDR2 YFSETQ. V gave up 4 bases and J gave up 3 bases, with 9 bases separating them. For the CDR3, the DNA is TGCGCCAGCAGCCCCAAATTAACAGATACGCAGTATTTT. This sequence encodes CASSPKLTDTQYF.

This rearrangement joins TRBV2 to TRBJ2-5; TRBD2 agrees at 13 bases. V gave up 6 bases and J gave up 5 bases; unmatched junction bases: 3. Germline loops: CDR1 SNHLY, CDR2 FYNNEI. The CDR3 spans 14 residues. The CDR3 DNA reads TGTGCCAGCAGGGGACTAGCGGGATTGGAGACCCAGTACTTC. Protein product: CASRGLAGLETQYF.

V is TRBV21-1 and J is TRBJ2-4. TRBV21-1 is an annotated pseudogene. This CDR3 spans 16 amino acids. DNA for the CDR3: TGTGCCAGCAGCAAAACCTCGATCGGGGCCAAAAACATTCAGTACTTC. Amino acid sequence: CASSKTSIGAKNIQYF.

This clonotype has only a few counts. The chain joins TRBV23-1 to TRBJ1-1; TRBD1 matches 10 bases. TRBV23-1 is placed among ORFs of uncertain function. The CDR3 length is 15 residues. V lost 6 bases, J lost 3 bases, and 7 bases stayed unmatched. As DNA, the CDR3 is TGCGCCAGCAGCCCCTTGGGACAGGGGTACACTGAAGCTTTCTTT. Residues: CASSPLGQGYTEAFF.

This clonotype came up a few times. The chain couples TRBV5-1 to TRBJ1-1; 10 positions match TRBD1. CDR3 length equals 15 residues. V dropped 7 bases and J dropped 4; count of bases not matched to a gene: 10. Germline V gene data show CDR1 as SGHRS and CDR2 as YFSETQ. The CDR3 loop is CASALRDRGSTEAFF. The CDR3 DNA sequence: TGCGCCAGCGCCCTCCGGGACAGGGGTAGCACTGAAGCTTTCTTT.

This clonotype was observed a handful of times. The V and J genes are TRBV2 and TRBJ2-5; possible D gene TRBD1, 5 bases. The V end lost 3 bases, the J end lost 5 bases, and 10 bases lay between the germline ends. Germline CDR1 is SNHLY and CDR2 is FYNNEI. The CDR3 spans 13 residues. In DNA form, the CDR3 reads TGTGCCAGCAGTGAGTCAGGGCCTGAGACCCAGTACTTC. This translates into CASSESGPETQYF.

This clonotype has a handful of counts. The chain uses TRBV7-2 and TRBJ1-2, with a tentative D call TRBD1 (5 bases). This CDR3 has 15 residues. Trimming pared 2 bases from V and 4 bases from J, leaving 14 bases between. Germline assignment: CDR1 SGHTA and CDR2 FQGNSA. The DNA of the CDR3 is TGTGCCAGCAGCTTAAACGGGGGGGGGAGCTATGGCTACACCTTC. Translation: CASSLNGGGSYGYTF.

This clonotype occurred a few times. CDR3 nucleotides: TGTGCCAGCAGCTTGGCGGACGCCTATGGCTACACCTTC. Its protein product is CASSLADAYGYTF. The J gene is TRBJ1-2, the V gene TRBV5-6; D gene ambiguous. V lost 0 bases and J lost 4, with 7 bases in between. Germline V gene sequence: CDR1 SGHDT, CDR2 YYEEEE. The CDR3 consists of 13 residues.

V and J are TRBV7-3 and TRBJ1-6; D perhaps matches TRBD1 (5 bases). Germline V lookup: CDR1 SGHTA, CDR2 FQGTGA. The CDR3 extends over 15 amino acids. Trimming took off 5 bases at V and 4 bases at J, with 12 bases between the two ends. The CDR3 loop is CASSAVGAYNSPLHF. CDR3 sequence (DNA): TGTGCCAGCAGCGCCGTCGGGGCGTATAATTCACCCCTCCACTTT. The variable domain in full, with the rest retrieved from reference TRBV7-3 and TRBJ1-6, is GAGVSQTPSNKVTEKGKYVELRCDPISGHTALYWYRQSLGQGPEFLIYFQGTGAADDSGLPNDRFFAVRPEGSVSTLKIQRTERGDSAVYLCASSAVGAYNSPLHFGNGTRLTVT.

This clonotype was seen a handful of times. The CDR3 protein is CASSPEGEGGYTF. In DNA form, the CDR3 reads TGCGCCAGCAGCCCCGAGGGGGAGGGAGGCTACACCTTC. The rearrangement uses TRBV4-3 and TRBJ1-2; TRBD1 is a possible D gene (6 bases). Per germline, CDR1 LGHNA and CDR2 YSLEER. This CDR3 contains 13 residues. V lost 4 bases, J lost 8 bases, and 14 bases lay in between.

This clonotype was observed a few times. The genes are TRBV20-1 and TRBJ1-2; D is uncertain. Trimming cost V 0 bases and J 1 base, with 15 bases left between them. Per the germline V gene, CDR1 is DFQATT and CDR2 is SNEGSKA (reference sequence). This CDR3 has 16 residues. CDR3 protein: CSARDRSQVYNYGYTF. Written as DNA, the CDR3 is TGCAGTGCTAGAGATCGGAGTCAGGTCTATAACTATGGCTACACCTTC.